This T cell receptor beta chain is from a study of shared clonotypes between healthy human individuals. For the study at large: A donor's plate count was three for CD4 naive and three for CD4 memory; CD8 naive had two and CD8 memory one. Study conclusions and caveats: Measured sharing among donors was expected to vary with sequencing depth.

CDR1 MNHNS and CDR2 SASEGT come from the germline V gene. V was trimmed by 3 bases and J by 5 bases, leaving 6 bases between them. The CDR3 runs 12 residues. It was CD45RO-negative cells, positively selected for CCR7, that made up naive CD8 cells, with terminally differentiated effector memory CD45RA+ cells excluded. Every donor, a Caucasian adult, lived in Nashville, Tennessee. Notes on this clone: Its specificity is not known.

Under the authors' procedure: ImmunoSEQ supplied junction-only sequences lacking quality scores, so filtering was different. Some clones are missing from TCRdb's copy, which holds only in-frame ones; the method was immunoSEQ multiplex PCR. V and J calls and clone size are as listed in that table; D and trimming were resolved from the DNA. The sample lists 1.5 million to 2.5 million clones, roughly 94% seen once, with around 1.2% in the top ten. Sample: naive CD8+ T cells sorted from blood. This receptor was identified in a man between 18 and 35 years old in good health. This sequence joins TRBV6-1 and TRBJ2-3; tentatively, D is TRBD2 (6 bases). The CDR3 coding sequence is TGTGCCAGCAGTGAGGGGGGAGATACGCAGTATTTT. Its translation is CASSEGGDTQYF.